The rows below give T cell receptor beta chains drawn from one sample of a study of cytomegalovirus exposure and HLA in healthy donors. The assay was immunoSEQ multiplex PCR, and TCRdb's table has in-frame clones only and misses some. The profile covers about 57,000 clones, with 65% to 80% appearing a single time and around 9.1% taken by the ten largest. Input material: PBMCs. These receptors originate from a woman aged 45-60 years in good health and CMV-seronegative. CDR3s include the opening cysteine and the closing phenylalanine or tryptophan. The D gene is left open where the match is weak. Not every row has a clone size; where given, it reads once, few, many or a size class.

v_gene: TRBV2; j_gene: TRBJ2-5; d_gene: NA; abundance: NA; CDR3nt: TGTGCCAGCATGGACTTGAAAGAGACCCAGTACTTC; CDR3aa: CASMDLKETQYF
v_gene: TRBV7-2; j_gene: TRBJ2-1; d_gene: NA; abundance: NA; CDR3nt: TGTGCCAGCAGCTTCGCGGTATCTGAGCAGTTCTTC; CDR3aa: CASSFAVSEQFF
v_gene: TRBV18; j_gene: TRBJ2-7; d_gene: TRBD2; abundance: once; CDR3nt: TGTGCCAGCTCACCCGGACTAGCGGGATTCATCAACGAGCAGTACTTC; CDR3aa: CASSPGLAGFINEQYF
v_gene: TRBV6-6; j_gene: TRBJ1-2; d_gene: NA; abundance: medium-sized; CDR3nt: TGTGCCAGCAGTGCGGGCGCCTTCTCCGGCTACACCTTC; CDR3aa: CASSAGAFSGYTF
v_gene: TRBV7-2; j_gene: TRBJ2-5; d_gene: NA; abundance: NA; CDR3nt: TGTGCCAGCAGCTCCGGGACTGTGCAAGAGACCCAGTACTTC; CDR3aa: CASSSGTVQETQYF
v_gene: TRBV30; j_gene: TRBJ2-3; d_gene: NA; abundance: few; CDR3nt: TGTGCCTGGAGCCCCCTTACAGATACGCAGTATTTT; CDR3aa: CAWSPLTDTQYF
v_gene: TRBV18; j_gene: TRBJ2-6; d_gene: TRBD1; abundance: NA; CDR3nt: TGTGCCAGCTCACCTCGGGACAGGGGGCGAGGGGCCAACGTCCTGACTTTC; CDR3aa: CASSPRDRGRGANVLTF
v_gene: TRBV9; j_gene: TRBJ2-6; d_gene: NA; abundance: NA; CDR3nt: TGTGCCAGCAGCCCAGGAATCACGGCGGGGGCCAACGTCCTGACTTTC; CDR3aa: CASSPGITAGANVLTF
v_gene: TRBV7-8; j_gene: TRBJ1-5; d_gene: NA; abundance: NA; CDR3nt: TGTGCCACCTCCGGTGATATCAATCAGCCCCAGCATTTT; CDR3aa: CATSGDINQPQHF
v_gene: TRBV28; j_gene: TRBJ2-1; d_gene: TRBD2; abundance: NA; CDR3nt: TGTGCCAGCAGTCCCGGGGGACTAGCGGGAGGGTACAATGAGCAGTTCTTC; CDR3aa: CASSPGGLAGGYNEQFF
v_gene: TRBV11-2; j_gene: TRBJ2-3; d_gene: NA; abundance: NA; CDR3nt: TGTGCCAGCAGCTTAGACCAGACTAGAGAACAGTATTTT; CDR3aa: CASSLDQTREQYF
v_gene: TRBV18; j_gene: TRBJ2-1; d_gene: TRBD2; abundance: NA; CDR3nt: TGTGCCAGCTCACCACCAGGAGGGACTAGCGGGACGAGCTCCTACAATGAGCAGTTCTTC; CDR3aa: CASSPPGGTSGTSSYNEQFF
v_gene: TRBV5-6; j_gene: TRBJ2-3; d_gene: NA; abundance: few; CDR3nt: TGTGCCAGCAGCGTGCCCTACACAGATACGCAGTATTTT; CDR3aa: CASSVPYTDTQYF
v_gene: TRBV15; j_gene: TRBJ1-2; d_gene: TRBD1; abundance: once; CDR3nt: TGTGCCACCAGCGTGGACAGGGGCGATGGCTACACCTTC; CDR3aa: CATSVDRGDGYTF
v_gene: TRBV4-2; j_gene: TRBJ2-7; d_gene: NA; abundance: NA; CDR3nt: TGTGCCAGCAGCCCCACAGTGAGCTCCTACGAGCAGTACTTC; CDR3aa: CASSPTVSSYEQYF
v_gene: TRBV5-6; j_gene: TRBJ2-7; d_gene: TRBD1; abundance: once; CDR3nt: TGTGCCAGCAGCTTGGGCCCGGGACAGGGGGGATTTGAGCAGTACTTC; CDR3aa: CASSLGPGQGGFEQYF
v_gene: TRBV21-1; j_gene: TRBJ2-7; d_gene: NA; abundance: NA; CDR3nt: TGTGCCAGCAGCAACGGAGCCGTAGAGCAGAGGTTCGAGCAGTACTTC; CDR3aa: CASSNGAVEQRFEQYF
v_gene: TRBV7-7; j_gene: TRBJ2-5; d_gene: TRBD1; abundance: NA; CDR3nt: TGTGCCAGCAGTTCCGGGACAGGGGGCCAAGAGACCCAGTACTTC; CDR3aa: CASSSGTGGQETQYF
v_gene: TRBV19; j_gene: TRBJ2-5; d_gene: NA; abundance: few; CDR3nt: TGTGCCAGTACCAAGCCTAGGGGCCAACAGGGTCCCCAAGAGACCCAGTACTTC; CDR3aa: CASTKPRGQQGPQETQYF
v_gene: TRBV6-5; j_gene: TRBJ2-7; d_gene: NA; abundance: NA; CDR3nt: TGTGCCAGCAGTCCTCGAAGAGACTTTTACGAGCAGTACTTC; CDR3aa: CASSPRRDFYEQYF
v_gene: TRBV11-2; j_gene: TRBJ1-1; d_gene: NA; abundance: NA; CDR3nt: TGTGCCAGCAGCCGAGTCCCAGGGAACACTGAAGCTTTCTTT; CDR3aa: CASSRVPGNTEAFF
v_gene: TRBV2; j_gene: TRBJ2-3; d_gene: TRBD2; abundance: NA; CDR3nt: TGTGCCAGCAGTGAATTGGGACTAGCGTTGGCAGATACGCAGTATTTT; CDR3aa: CASSELGLALADTQYF
v_gene: TRBV2; j_gene: TRBJ2-1; d_gene: TRBD2; abundance: NA; CDR3nt: TGTGCCAGCAGTGAGGGTATAGCGGGGGGAGATGAGCAGTTCTTC; CDR3aa: CASSEGIAGGDEQFF
v_gene: TRBV5-4; j_gene: TRBJ1-4; d_gene: NA; abundance: NA; CDR3nt: TGTGCCAGCAACTCCCAGGTATTAAGGGAAAAACTGTTTTTT; CDR3aa: CASNSQVLREKLFF
v_gene: TRBV28; j_gene: TRBJ1-5; d_gene: NA; abundance: NA; CDR3nt: TGTGCCAGCAAACCGAGTCGTAATGCCCATCAGCCCCAGCATTTT; CDR3aa: CASKPSRNAHQPQHF
v_gene: TRBV4-2; j_gene: TRBJ2-6; d_gene: NA; abundance: NA; CDR3nt: TGTGCCAGCAGCCCGCCGGGGGACAGCTCAACTGGGGCCAACGTCCTGACTTTC; CDR3aa: CASSPPGDSSTGANVLTF
v_gene: TRBV5-1; j_gene: TRBJ1-2; d_gene: NA; abundance: NA; CDR3nt: TGCGCCAGCAGCTTGGACACCCCTGCCTATGGCTACACCTTC; CDR3aa: CASSLDTPAYGYTF
v_gene: TRBV4-1; j_gene: TRBJ2-3; d_gene: NA; abundance: NA; CDR3nt: TGCGCCAGCAGCCGAGACGTAGGGGCCGACCCCATCCAGGGCACAGATACGCAGTATTTT; CDR3aa: CASSRDVGADPIQGTDTQYF
v_gene: TRBV28; j_gene: TRBJ2-5; d_gene: TRBD2; abundance: NA; CDR3nt: TGTGCCAGCAGTACTAGCGGGGGAGGGAGGACCCAGTACTTC; CDR3aa: CASSTSGGGRTQYF
v_gene: TRBV6-6; j_gene: TRBJ2-7; d_gene: TRBD1; abundance: NA; CDR3nt: TGTGCCAGCATTCGGGGACAGGGGGCCAGTGAGCAGTACTTC; CDR3aa: CASIRGQGASEQYF
v_gene: TRBV7-2; j_gene: TRBJ2-1; d_gene: NA; abundance: NA; CDR3nt: TGTGCCAGCAGCCGGTCCCCAACGTACTTCTCAGCGCGAGAGCAGTTCTTC; CDR3aa: CASSRSPTYFSAREQFF
v_gene: TRBV5-8; j_gene: TRBJ2-3; d_gene: NA; abundance: NA; CDR3nt: TGTGCCAGCAGCTTGGACTCAAACACAGATACGCAGTATTTT; CDR3aa: CASSLDSNTDTQYF
v_gene: TRBV10-1; j_gene: TRBJ1-5; d_gene: NA; abundance: once; CDR3nt: TGCGCCAGCGAGGGGGTGCAGACTAATCAGCCCCAGCATTTT; CDR3aa: CASEGVQTNQPQHF
v_gene: TRBV9; j_gene: TRBJ2-5; d_gene: NA; abundance: NA; CDR3nt: TGTGCCAGCAGCGTAACACCTCAAGAGACCCAGTACTTC; CDR3aa: CASSVTPQETQYF
v_gene: TRBV4-2; j_gene: TRBJ1-1; d_gene: TRBD1; abundance: few; CDR3nt: TGTGCCAGCAGCCGATTCGACAGGGGAATGAACACTGAAGCTTTCTTT; CDR3aa: CASSRFDRGMNTEAFF
v_gene: TRBV7-8; j_gene: TRBJ1-6; d_gene: NA; abundance: once; CDR3nt: TGTGCCAGCAGCTTTTTCGGGGTTTCCAATTCACCCCTCCACTTT; CDR3aa: CASSFFGVSNSPLHF
v_gene: TRBV28; j_gene: TRBJ2-1; d_gene: NA; abundance: NA; CDR3nt: TGTGCCAGCCCCCCCCCGGGGGGCCGCTACAATGAGCAGTTCTTC; CDR3aa: CASPPPGGRYNEQFF
v_gene: TRBV6-1; j_gene: TRBJ2-1; d_gene: TRBD2; abundance: NA; CDR3nt: TGTGCCAGCAGTGAAAGGACTAGCGGGAGCGAGCAGTTCTTC; CDR3aa: CASSERTSGSEQFF
v_gene: TRBV29-1; j_gene: TRBJ1-1; d_gene: NA; abundance: NA; CDR3nt: TGCAGCGTTAGGGGGACTGAAGCTTTCTTT; CDR3aa: CSVRGTEAFF
v_gene: TRBV2; j_gene: TRBJ2-6; d_gene: NA; abundance: NA; CDR3nt: TGTGCCAGCAGTACCCAGCGGGTCTCTGGGGCCAACGTCCTGACTTTC; CDR3aa: CASSTQRVSGANVLTF
v_gene: TRBV15; j_gene: TRBJ2-5; d_gene: NA; abundance: NA; CDR3nt: TGTGCCACCACCTCCGGGAACATAGGGGAGACCCAGTACTTC; CDR3aa: CATTSGNIGETQYF
v_gene: TRBV7-9; j_gene: TRBJ1-4; d_gene: TRBD1; abundance: NA; CDR3nt: TGTGCCAGCAGAGAACAGGGGCAGGGTAATGAAAAACTGTTTTTT; CDR3aa: CASREQGQGNEKLFF
v_gene: TRBV7-9; j_gene: TRBJ1-1; d_gene: NA; abundance: NA; CDR3nt: TGTGCCAGCAGCTCAGGGGCGAACACTGAAGCTTTCTTT; CDR3aa: CASSSGANTEAFF
v_gene: TRBV28; j_gene: TRBJ1-5; d_gene: TRBD1; abundance: NA; CDR3nt: TGTGCCAGCAGTCTCCACCTTGGGACAGACGATAATCAGCCCCAGCATTTT; CDR3aa: CASSLHLGTDDNQPQHF
v_gene: TRBV2; j_gene: TRBJ2-7; d_gene: TRBD1; abundance: NA; CDR3nt: TGTGCCATAAGACAGGGGATAGACGAGCAGTACTTC; CDR3aa: CAIRQGIDEQYF
v_gene: TRBV10-3; j_gene: TRBJ2-7; d_gene: TRBD1; abundance: NA; CDR3nt: TGTGCCATCAGTGGGGGGACAGTTACGATTGAGCAGTACTTC; CDR3aa: CAISGGTVTIEQYF
v_gene: TRBV27; j_gene: TRBJ2-3; d_gene: TRBD1; abundance: few; CDR3nt: TGTGCCAGCACCAAAGAGGGGGACAGGGGGCGCAGGCCTAGCGAGTATTTT; CDR3aa: CASTKEGDRGRRPSEYF
v_gene: TRBV7-9; j_gene: TRBJ2-3; d_gene: TRBD2; abundance: NA; CDR3nt: TGTGCCAGCAGCTTCTTACTAGCGGGGAGGGCAGATACGCAGTATTTT; CDR3aa: CASSFLLAGRADTQYF
v_gene: TRBV7-6; j_gene: TRBJ2-7; d_gene: NA; abundance: NA; CDR3nt: TGTGCCAGCAGCTTAGTGTCCGCAGGGCCCTTCAACCACGAGCAGTACTTC; CDR3aa: CASSLVSAGPFNHEQYF
v_gene: TRBV6-5; j_gene: TRBJ2-5; d_gene: NA; abundance: once; CDR3nt: TGTGCCAGCAGTTACACTCGGGGGACCCAGTACTTC; CDR3aa: CASSYTRGTQYF
v_gene: TRBV7-2; j_gene: TRBJ1-2; d_gene: NA; abundance: NA; CDR3nt: TGTGCCAGCAGCTTAGTAAACACATTTAACTATGGCTACACCTTC; CDR3aa: CASSLVNTFNYGYTF
v_gene: TRBV7-9; j_gene: TRBJ1-1; d_gene: TRBD1; abundance: NA; CDR3nt: TGTGCCAGCAGCCGACAGGGTGGGAACACTGAAGCTTTCTTT; CDR3aa: CASSRQGGNTEAFF
v_gene: TRBV18; j_gene: TRBJ1-1; d_gene: NA; abundance: NA; CDR3nt: TGTGCCAGCTCACCCCAAGGGGGAGAGAACACTGAAGCTTTCTTT; CDR3aa: CASSPQGGENTEAFF